Listed below are T cell receptor beta chains from one sample, sequenced in a study of cytomegalovirus exposure and HLA in healthy donors. The assay was immunoSEQ multiplex PCR, and TCRdb's table has in-frame clones only and misses some. The sample has over 150,000 clones; 77% are singletons. The material sequenced was PBMCs. The source of these receptors is a woman aged 25 to 39 in good health and CMV-seropositive. Each CDR3 is given with its conserved first and last residue. Fields, in order: J gene, D gene, clone size, V gene, CDR3 protein, CDR3 DNA. D genes are given only for firm matches. Clone sizes are given selectively: once, few, many, or a class where the clone is expanded.

J: TRBJ2-5; D: TRBD1; size: NA; V: TRBV6-5; CDR3: CASSYILQGRGETQYF; DNA: TGTGCCAGCAGTTACATCCTACAGGGGCGAGGGGAGACCCAGTACTTC
J: TRBJ2-7; D: TRBD1; size: NA; V: TRBV2; CDR3: CASRELAGTGSEQYF; DNA: TGTGCCAGCAGGGAACTCGCCGGGACAGGGAGCGAGCAGTACTTC
J: TRBJ2-1; D: TRBD2; size: NA; V: TRBV5-1; CDR3: CASSLTGGLYNEQFF; DNA: TGCGCCAGCAGCTTAACGGGAGGACTATACAATGAGCAGTTCTTC
J: TRBJ2-1; D: TRBD2; size: NA; V: TRBV5-6; CDR3: CASSDGLAGDEQFF; DNA: TGTGCCAGCAGCGACGGACTAGCGGGAGATGAGCAGTTCTTC
J: TRBJ2-7; D: TRBD2; size: NA; V: TRBV29-1; CDR3: CSPEGGRAYEQYF; DNA: TGCAGCCCCGAGGGCGGGAGGGCCTACGAGCAGTACTTC
J: TRBJ2-7; D: TRBD2; size: NA; V: TRBV5-4; CDR3: CASSRRLAALSYEQYF; DNA: TGTGCCAGCAGCCGGAGACTAGCGGCCCTCTCCTACGAGCAGTACTTC
J: TRBJ2-7; D: TRBD2; size: NA; V: TRBV11-1; CDR3: CASSWGAGAPSYEQYF; DNA: TGTGCCAGCAGCTGGGGAGCGGGAGCCCCCTCCTACGAGCAGTACTTC
J: TRBJ2-7; D: TRBD2; size: NA; V: TRBV19; CDR3: CASSTGLAREQYF; DNA: TGTGCCAGTAGTACTGGACTAGCGAGGGAGCAGTACTTC
J: TRBJ2-3; D: TRBD2; size: NA; V: TRBV4-3; CDR3: CASSQGSGGSDTQYF; DNA: TGCGCCAGCAGCCAAGGCAGCGGGGGATCGGATACGCAGTATTTT
J: TRBJ2-1; D: NA; size: NA; V: TRBV7-8; CDR3: CASSLGQPSYNEQFF; DNA: TGTGCCAGCAGCTTAGGACAGCCTTCCTACAATGAGCAGTTCTTC
J: TRBJ1-4; D: NA; size: NA; V: TRBV6-5; CDR3: CASSPSTGTNEKLFF; DNA: TGTGCCAGCAGTCCCAGTACAGGGACTAATGAAAAACTGTTTTTT
J: TRBJ1-1; D: NA; size: NA; V: TRBV9; CDR3: CASSWGESEAFF; DNA: TGTGCCAGCAGCTGGGGGGAGTCTGAAGCTTTCTTT
J: TRBJ1-1; D: NA; size: few; V: TRBV6-5; CDR3: CASTRGHLNTEAFF; DNA: TGTGCCAGCACCAGAGGACACTTGAACACTGAAGCTTTCTTT
J: TRBJ2-2; D: NA; size: few; V: TRBV10-2; CDR3: CASSEFVGTGELFF; DNA: TGCGCCAGCAGTGAGTTTGTCGGCACCGGGGAGCTGTTTTTT
J: TRBJ2-6; D: TRBD1; size: NA; V: TRBV28; CDR3: CASSLNRGQASGANVLTF; DNA: TGTGCCAGCAGTTTAAACAGGGGGCAGGCCTCTGGGGCCAACGTCCTGACTTTC
J: TRBJ2-1; D: NA; size: NA; V: TRBV11-2; CDR3: CASSLVGGIGSNEQFF; DNA: TGTGCCAGCAGCTTAGTGGGCGGGATCGGGAGCAATGAGCAGTTCTTC
J: TRBJ1-2; D: NA; size: NA; V: TRBV30; CDR3: CAWRRSRGGYTF; DNA: TGTGCCTGGAGACGGTCCCGAGGAGGCTACACCTTC
J: TRBJ1-1; D: NA; size: NA; V: TRBV6-1; CDR3: CASSEGGWGTEAFF; DNA: TGTGCCAGCAGTGAAGGCGGGTGGGGCACTGAAGCTTTCTTT
J: TRBJ2-7; D: NA; size: NA; V: TRBV6-6; CDR3: CASSRGPFEQYF; DNA: TGCGCCAGCAGCCGCGGGCCATTCGAGCAGTACTTC
J: TRBJ2-5; D: TRBD2; size: NA; V: TRBV5-4; CDR3: CASSSPLAEETQYF; DNA: TGTGCCAGCAGCTCCCCACTAGCGGAAGAGACCCAGTACTTC
J: TRBJ1-2; D: TRBD1; size: NA; V: TRBV27; CDR3: CASSLFGTGPLGDGYTF; DNA: TGTGCCAGCAGTTTATTTGGGACAGGGCCCTTAGGGGACGGCTACACCTTC
J: TRBJ2-1; D: TRBD2; size: NA; V: TRBV7-9; CDR3: CASSPRRAGGPTEQFF; DNA: TGTGCCAGCAGCCCCCGCAGAGCGGGAGGGCCGACCGAGCAGTTCTTC
J: TRBJ1-5; D: NA; size: NA; V: TRBV5-6; CDR3: CASSRGGGGANQPQHF; DNA: TGTGCCAGCAGCCGGGGCGGCGGGGGGGCCAATCAGCCCCAGCATTTT